The entry below gives a single T cell receptor beta chain sequence along with its context. This entry comes from a study of CD8 T cells in ankylosing spondylitis. From the 5' RACE reads, TCRdb called clonotypes with MiXCR, one entry per CDR3 protein. The sample includes around 230,000 distinct CDR3 sequences, less than 9.5% of them seen just once. Sequencing used blood, either unsorted or a sorted T cell fraction (not recorded which). The origin of this receptor is a female donor with ankylosing spondylitis or in good health (not recorded which).

In DNA, the CDR3 is TGTGCCAGCAGTTTAGGGCAGGGTCGATCCCAGTACTTC. It is translated as CASSLGQGRSQYF. The chain uses TRBV12-3 or TRBV12-4 and TRBJ2-5; D might be TRBD1 (5 bases). The CDR3 consists of 13 residues. V was cut by 1 base and J by 9 bases, with 12 bases left in between.